This entry is about one TCR beta chain. The antigen this receptor binds is unknown. Base qualities are missing; no much larger clone stands one base away. At the junction V is shortened by 3 bases and J by 1 base, with 12 bases in between. Sequences MGHRA (CDR1) and YSYEKL (CDR2) are obtained from the germline V gene. There are 15 amino acids in the CDR3, from cysteine to phenylalanine inclusive. Only CDR3 DNA is held: 45 bases, read in frame from base 1. The data originate from a study of T cells in Graves' hyperthyroidism and ophthalmopathy (dated by TCRdb to between 2018 and 2020). In the study overall: Peripheral blood samples were taken at the time of initial diagnosis, prior to any treatment. TCR V-J signatures able to tell the groups apart were searched for in a discovery cohort of more than 90 patients, of whom under 45 had Graves' ophthalmopathy and 57 had stable Graves' hyperthyroidism. Prospective prediction of ophthalmopathy was tested in an independent validation cohort consisting of 18 to 20 hyperthyroidism patients and more than 15 patients who later progressed to ophthalmopathy. The roughly 91 discovery patients were randomly divided into training and test sets at a 7:3 ratio. In several Graves' hyperthyroidism patients, the study also compared T-cell repertoires from thyroid tissue with T-cell repertoires from blood. Following sampling, methimazole starting at 30 mg daily was given to hyperthyroidism patients, and high-dose intravenous methylprednisolone was given to ophthalmopathy patients. TCR Vbeta CDR3 sequencing of fewer than 150 peripheral blood samples (under 45 ophthalmopathy, roughly 74 hyperthyroidism and around 17 progressor patients) is reported in the paper.

The study at large found these results: In cross-validation, a model built on a 13 V-J signature told ophthalmopathy apart from stable hyperthyroidism with less than 90% sensitivity and about 81% specificity, and in testing the same model reached 80%/75%. No statistical method was used to fix the sample size in advance, and group allocation was not hidden from the investigators. Blood samples also contained most of the expanded thyroid clonotypes (frequency above 0.001), which suggests that blood repertoires may reflect thyroid immune responses. During validation, the model predicted progression to ophthalmopathy a median of roughly 7.1 months ahead of onset, with almost 71% sensitivity and more than 72% specificity.

The hyperthyroidism patients were between 18 and 65 years old and newly diagnosed, with a disease duration of less than 2 months. Any patient with an uncontrolled infection, another autoimmune disease, pregnancy or lactation was excluded. Diagnoses were based on clinical symptoms, serum thyroxine and TRAb, thyroid ultrasound and orbital computed tomography. For progressor patients, blood was drawn at the first diagnosis of hyperthyroidism, before any ophthalmopathy symptoms had appeared. PBMCs were separated from approximately 9.9 ml of fresh peripheral blood using Ficoll-Paque density gradient centrifugation. Progressor patients were first diagnosed with Graves' hyperthyroidism and then developed ophthalmopathy during follow-up. Total RNA was extracted using Trizol reagent, and RNA quality was assessed on an Agilent 2100 Bioanalyzer. TCR beta CDR3 regions were amplified from RNA transcripts. The first round of RT-PCR for the TCR CDR3 was performed with the HTBI primer set and the Qiagen OneStep RT-PCR kit. Libraries were constructed in a second round of multiplex PCR, after which size selection and purification were performed. Sequencing of the libraries was done on an Illumina HiSeq2000 using paired-end 100 bp reads. The authors processed their data as follows. SOAPnuke was used to process the raw data, removing reads that contained adapters or uncalled bases, had a mean Phred below 15, or lacked an exact match to the constant primer or identifier. High-quality paired reads were merged using COPE v1.2.5, and each unique nucleotide sequence was defined as a clonotype. MiTCR v1.1 was used to align the clonotypes against IMGT TRBV, TRBD and TRBJ reference segments. Only V-J combinations with frequency above 0.0001, covering approximately 99% of repertoires, were analysed. The TCS score was defined as the ratio of F50 (clonal expansion) to E x V (chaos), calculated using BLOSUM62-based TCRdist between CDR3 peptides within each V-J. Welch's t-statistics and random forest reduced roughly 530 V-J features to around 14, which were used in a naive Bayes classifier (R e1071). TCRdb took the public reads, trimmed them with fastp at Q25, ran MiXCR for clone calling and kept in-frame beta chains. Every distinct CDR3 protein forms one entry, paired with its most common genes and DNA. The V and J calls here are based on TCRdb, not the publication. This sample gives 300,000 to 450,000 distinct CDR3 sequences in total; about 13% of them show up just once. 20% of the sample lies in the top ten.

The sample taken for sequencing was blood. The sequence was obtained from a man aged 25 to 40 with Graves' hyperthyroidism that later progressed to Graves' ophthalmopathy. The sequence is built from TRBV4-1 and TRBJ1-1; the D gene is perhaps TRBD1, on 5 matching bases. DNA sequence: TGCGCCAGCAGCCAGACGACAGTCTCGAACACTGAAGCTTTCTTT. It specifies CASSQTTVSNTEAFF.